This TCR beta chain was recorded in a study of blood T cell repertoires in COVID-19. Here immunoSEQ multiplex PCR was the method, and the copy in TCRdb shows in-frame clones only, minus some. Here the sample spans about 26,000 clones, 92% being singletons. This clone occurred once. The sample has other DNA sequences that encode this CDR3 too. The CDR3 spans 12 residues. V gave up 2 bases and J gave up 5 bases, with 6 bases separating them. The receptor comes from a human donor in a cohort sampled during active COVID-19. Sequenced: peripheral blood. The V call is TRBV12-3 or TRBV12-4, the J call TRBJ1-1; D uncertain. The CDR3 coding sequence is TGTGCCAGCAGTTTACGTCGGACTGAAGCTTTCTTT. Translated, it gives CASSLRRTEAFF.